The 14 T cell receptor beta chains below all came from one sample that was sequenced in a study of blood T cell repertoires in COVID-19. The method was immunoSEQ multiplex PCR; TCRdb's version includes in-frame clones alone and lacks a portion of them. The table records 200,000 to 250,000 clones, approximately 85% of them present only once. The sample consisted of peripheral blood. Receptors were obtained from an older woman with COVID-19, enrolled during active disease.

This chain joins TRBV4-1 and TRBJ1-2; the D is unclear. The CDR3 loop spans 14 amino acids. Germline lookup yields CDR1 MGHRA and CDR2 YSYEKL. V lost 0 bases, J lost 0 bases, and 5 bases lay in between. The CDR3 nucleotides read TGCGCCAGCAGCCAAGATCCAGCTAACTATGGCTACACCTTC. Protein: CASSQDPANYGYTF.

The chain combines TRBV7-9 with TRBJ2-1, with a possible D match to TRBD2 (6 bases). V shed 5 bases and J shed 8 bases, with 19 bases lying between them. CDR1 and CDR2 from the germline V gene are SEHNR and FQNEAQ (reference sequence). This CDR3 contains 15 residues. Here the CDR3 DNA reads TGTGCCAGCAGCCAAGGAGGGCCCCCCGGAGATGAGCAGTTCTTC. This translates into CASSQGGPPGDEQFF.

The chain is built from TRBV19 and TRBJ1-3, with D possibly matching TRBD1 (5 bases). Trimming left V 4 bases short and J 2 bases short, with 18 bases between. This CDR3 is 17 amino acids long. From germline, CDR1 is LNHDA and CDR2 SQIVND (reference sequence). The CDR3 DNA follows: TGTGCCAGTAGTACCCAAGGGGCCCCACGAACTGGAAACACCATATATTTT. It translates to CASSTQGAPRTGNTIYF.

V is TRBV3-1 (or the pseudogene TRBV3-2) and J is TRBJ1-2; 7 nucleotides align to TRBD1. CDR1 and CDR2 (germline): LGHDT, YNNKEL (reference sequence). The CDR3 totals 17 residues. Losses at the gene ends were 0 bases for V and 1 base for J; bases not matched to a gene: 8. The CDR3 DNA reads TGTGCCAGCAGCCAAGATGAAAGGACAGGCGTTAACTATGGCTACACCTTC. It encodes CASSQDERTGVNYGYTF.

The chain couples TRBV11-2 to TRBJ1-3; 7 nucleotides agree with TRBD1. The CDR3 sequence is 16 residues long. V lost 4 bases and J lost 0; bases outside the gene matches: 6. Looked up from germline, CDR1 is SGHAT and CDR2 is FQNNGV. As DNA, the CDR3 is TGTGCCAGCAGCTCGTACAGGGGTCCCTCTGGAAACACCATATATTTT. Translation: CASSSYRGPSGNTIYF.

The rearrangement uses TRBV30 and TRBJ1-4; D call uncertain. Germline CDR1 reads GTSNPN; CDR2 reads SVGIG (reference sequence). V shed 5 bases and J shed 0 bases, with 7 bases lying between them. The CDR3 extends over 13 amino acids. The CDR3 DNA sequence: TGTGCCTGGGAGGAGTCAACTAATGAAAAACTGTTTTTT. Translating it yields CAWEESTNEKLFF.

Only a few counts were recorded for this clone. The chain carries TRBV6-5 and TRBJ1-1; D is unclear. The germline gives CDR1 MNHEY, CDR2 SVGAGI. Deletions cut 6 bases from V and 1 base from J, with 12 bases between. The CDR3 has 14 amino acids. Here the CDR3 reads CASSLKRANTEAFF. In DNA form, the CDR3 reads TGTGCCAGCAGCCTCAAGAGGGCGAACACTGAAGCTTTCTTT.

This chain connects TRBV29-1 to TRBJ2-1; the D is unclear. This CDR3 is 13 amino acids long. The V and J ends lost 7 bases and 1 base respectively, with 11 bases between them. In germline, CDR1 is SQVTM, CDR2 ANQGSEA. CDR3 amino acids: CSAGGRSYNEQFF. The CDR3 coding sequence is TGCAGCGCTGGTGGGCGTTCCTACAATGAGCAGTTCTTC.

The rearrangement links TRBV6-2 or TRBV6-3 to TRBJ1-1, with TRBD1 matching 8 bases. V gave up 4 bases and J gave up 11 bases; unmatched junction bases: 9. In germline, CDR1 is MNHEY, CDR2 SVGEGT. The CDR3 runs 13 residues. CDR3 in amino acids: CASSWGQEIDAFF. CDR3 nucleotides: TGTGCCAGCAGTTGGGGACAGGAGATCGACGCTTTCTTT.

The J gene is TRBJ2-1, the V gene TRBV18; tentative D call: TRBD1 (5 bases). This CDR3 is built from 16 residues. Between the trimmed V and J ends, which lost 6 bases and 8 bases, there was a span of 23 bases. Looked up from germline, CDR1 is KGHSH and CDR2 is LQKENI. In DNA, the CDR3 is TGTGCCAGCTCGAACCTCGCTGCAGGGTTGGCACATGAGCAGTTCTTC. As protein: CASSNLAAGLAHEQFF.

The rearrangement uses TRBV14 and TRBJ2-3; no firm D call. Per the germline V gene, CDR1 is SGHDN and CDR2 is FVKESK. There are 17 residues in the CDR3. V was cut by 0 bases and J by 2 bases, with 15 bases left in between. In nucleotides, the CDR3 is TGTGCCAGCAGCCAAGATTTAAGTCCGGGTTACACAGATACGCAGTATTTT. Translation: CASSQDLSPGYTDTQYF.

V gene TRBV5-6 combines with J gene TRBJ2-5; maybe TRBD2 (5 bases). Trimming removed 1 base from V and 0 bases from J, with 16 bases in between. CDR1 is SGHDT and CDR2 is YYEEEE in the germline V gene. The CDR3 has 17 amino acids. This CDR3 reads CASSLRMGRRYQETQYF. The CDR3 bases are TGTGCCAGCAGCTTGAGAATGGGTAGGAGGTACCAAGAGACCCAGTACTTC.

The chain combines TRBV20-1 with TRBJ2-7; TRBD2 aligns across 7 bases. Germline V gene lookup returns CDR1 DFQATT and CDR2 SNEGSKA (reference sequence). J gave up 4 bases and V 7 bases, and 4 bases lay outside the gene matches. CDR3 size: 11 residues. CDR3 DNA: TGCAGTGTGGGAGGGACTTACGAGCAGTACTTC. It specifies CSVGGTYEQYF.

A single count supports this clone. The chain joins TRBV12-5 to TRBJ1-5; D unresolved. Germline V gene sequence: CDR1 LGHNT, CDR2 FRNRAP. This CDR3 is 12 amino acids long. V lost 0 bases and J lost 7, with 4 bases in between. The CDR3 DNA reads TGTGCTAGTGGTTTGGTAAGCCAGCCCCAGCATTTT. It is translated as CASGLVSQPQHF.